The subject of this entry is one T cell receptor (beta chain). Its antigen is currently unknown. V shed 5 bases and J 3 bases; nucleotides not matched to a gene: 5. CDR3 length: 14 residues. Germline V gene data show CDR1 as LNHDA and CDR2 as SQIVND (reference sequence). The sample belongs to a study of OX40 agonist ivuxolimab in advanced cancers. Study-wide context: The study enrolled dose-escalation patients with hepatocellular carcinoma, melanoma, renal cell or head and neck cancer. Mean age 60 years, range about 20 to 79; roughly 82% male. Study observations and caveats: With doses of 0.1 to 3.0 mg/kg, CD4+ and CD8+ blood T cells had undergone clonal expansion by week 6.

Blood draws occurred at baseline, cycle 4 day 1, and cycle 7 day 1. Sequencing used immunoSEQ multiplex PCR; TCRdb keeps in-frame clones, though not all of them. The table has more than 80,000 clones, 90% to 95% seen once; the top ten hold around 2.8%. Here the sequenced sample was CD4+ or CD8+ T cells sorted from blood, taken in a trial of the OX40 agonist ivuxolimab. The TCR was taken from an adult with an advanced solid tumor such as melanoma, head and neck, liver or kidney cancer. The rearrangement uses TRBV19 and TRBJ2-7; TRBD1 agrees at 9 bases. CDR3: CASSSGTGHYEQYF. CDR3 DNA sequence: TGTGCCAGTAGTTCCGGGACAGGGCACTACGAGCAGTACTTC.